The clone carrying this T cell receptor (beta chain) was seen a handful of times. The antigen is undetermined. CD4+ naive, central memory, regulatory and stem cell-like memory subsets were isolated by sorting on CD45RO/CCR7/CD25/CD127/CD95/CD27. Expressed TCRB transcripts were sequenced after all isolated RNA was converted to cDNA. Here immunoSEQ multiplex PCR was the method, and the copy in TCRdb shows in-frame clones only, minus some. This sample has 100,000 to 150,000 clones, with roughly 17% found just once. The data were taken from a study of beta chain features in type 1 diabetes. Regarding the study as a whole: TCRB CDR3s were moderately but significantly shorter in Type 1 diabetes patients in all four CD4+ subsets.

Trimming at V came to 5 bases and at J to 2 bases, leaving 10 bases not matched to a gene. This CDR3 is built from 16 residues. The germline V gene has CDR1 KGHSH and CDR2 LQKENI. The sample comprised central memory CD4+ T cells from blood. The receptor was derived from a man between 18 and 35 years old with type 1 diabetes. This chain connects TRBV18 to TRBJ2-7; 9 positions match TRBD1. The CDR3 reads CASSSNSDRGTYEQYF. The CDR3 DNA sequence: TGTGCCAGCTCATCCAATAGTGACAGGGGGACCTACGAGCAGTACTTC.